This entry is about one T cell receptor beta chain. Antigen: not known. The CDR3 has 13 residues. The germline CDR1 and CDR2 sequences are SGHTA and FQGNSA. Deletions cut 9 bases from V and 0 bases from J, with 12 bases between. No patient escaped relapse after autologous stem cell transplantation, and brentuximab vedotin exposure varied. These data come from a study of PD-1 blockade in classical Hodgkin lymphoma. The study, taken as a whole, reports: With CD4+ cells, TCR diversity rose significantly by C4D1, but not with CD8+ cells.

Here immunoSEQ multiplex PCR was the method, and the copy in TCRdb shows in-frame clones only, minus some. The sample has approximately 11,000 clones, approximately 80% seen once; the top ten hold about 37%. V is TRBV7-2 and J is TRBJ2-7, with D hard to call. The sequencing used peripheral blood mononuclear cells (PBMCs), collected before the second cycle of nivolumab. This TCR derives from a human donor with classical Hodgkin lymphoma. The CDR3 bases are TGTGCCAGTAGGGAAGTGAGCTCCTACGAGCAGTACTTC. It specifies CASREVSSYEQYF.